The clone carrying this T cell receptor beta chain was seen a few times. Its antigen is undetermined. The junction and the germline gene differ at one end; a read error may be behind it. These data come from a study of CD8 T cells in ankylosing spondylitis. The study, taken as a whole, reports: Clones linked to disease were reported to show significant enrichment in matched ankylosing spondylitis synovial fluid.

TCRdb fed the 5' RACE reads into MiXCR, producing one record per CDR3 protein. This table holds approximately 350,000 distinct CDR3 sequences, approximately 22% found once. The germline gives CDR1 SEHNR, CDR2 FQNEAQ (reference sequence). The CDR3 contains 13 residues. The rearrangement uses TRBV7-9 and TRBJ1-1; perhaps TRBD1 as D (6 bases). Sequenced: blood, either unsorted or a sorted T cell fraction (not recorded which). This TCR was recovered from a male donor with ankylosing spondylitis or in good health (not recorded which). DNA for the CDR3: TGTGCCAGCAGCCAACCAGCGGGGGCTGAAGCCTTCTTT. Its translation is CASSQPAGAEAFF.